This T cell receptor beta chain was obtained from a study of healthy donors' naive CD4 and CD8 T cells. At the level of the study: Donors, half of them female, were 20-25, 40-50 or 60-70 years old. TCR alpha primers covered all functional IMGT alpha gene variants. Study-wide points: Bulk sequencing left alpha and beta chains unpaired.

This CDR3 contains 16 residues. Per the germline V gene, CDR1 is MNHEY and CDR2 is SMNVEV (reference sequence). The J segment lost 6 bases and the V segment lost 5 bases, leaving 14 bases of the junction unmatched. Each TCR library used about 500 ng of total RNA and a linear amplification protocol. From the reads, TCRdb called clonotypes with MiXCR, one entry per CDR3 protein. The data show about 200,000 distinct CDR3 sequences, with over 60% seen just once and less than 2.5% held by the top ten. Worth noting for this clonotype: Antigen specificity is unknown.

What was sequenced was naive CD4+ and CD8+ T cells sorted from blood, pooled from several donors. This sequence originates from a pool of human donors in good health; the sample pools cells from several healthy donors. The genes are TRBV27 and TRBJ2-7; TRBD2 agrees at 9 bases. This CDR3 is CASSLVAAGGPGEQYF. CDR3 nucleotide sequence: TGTGCCAGCAGTCTTGTAGCTGCGGGAGGGCCGGGCGAGCAGTACTTC.